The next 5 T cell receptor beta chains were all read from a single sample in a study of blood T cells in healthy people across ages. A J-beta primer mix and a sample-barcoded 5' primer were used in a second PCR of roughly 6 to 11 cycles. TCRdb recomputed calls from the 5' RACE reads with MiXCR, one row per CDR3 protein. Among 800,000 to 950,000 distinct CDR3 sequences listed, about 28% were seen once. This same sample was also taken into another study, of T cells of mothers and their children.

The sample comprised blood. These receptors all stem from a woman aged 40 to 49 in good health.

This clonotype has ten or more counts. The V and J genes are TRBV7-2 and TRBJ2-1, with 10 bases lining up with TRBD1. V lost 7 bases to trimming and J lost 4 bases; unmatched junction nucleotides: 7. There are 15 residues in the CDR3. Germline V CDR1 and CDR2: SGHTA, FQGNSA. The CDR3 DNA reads TGTGCCAGCACCCTTGACAGGGGGCGGTACAATGAGCAGTTCTTC. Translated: CASTLDRGRYNEQFF.

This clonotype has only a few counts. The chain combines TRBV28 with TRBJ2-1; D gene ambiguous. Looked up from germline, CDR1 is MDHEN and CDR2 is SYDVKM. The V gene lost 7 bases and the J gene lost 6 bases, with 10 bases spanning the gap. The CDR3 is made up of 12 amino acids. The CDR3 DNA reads TGTGCCAGCACCGCACGGGTCAATGAGCAGTTCTTC. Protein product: CASTARVNEQFF.

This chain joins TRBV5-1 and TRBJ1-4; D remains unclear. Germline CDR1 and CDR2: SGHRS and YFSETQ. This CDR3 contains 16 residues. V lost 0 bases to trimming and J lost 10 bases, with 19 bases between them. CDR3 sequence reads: CASSLGNSDRRGKLFF. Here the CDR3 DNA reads TGCGCCAGCAGCTTGGGAAACAGTGACCGGCGGGGAAAACTGTTTTTT.

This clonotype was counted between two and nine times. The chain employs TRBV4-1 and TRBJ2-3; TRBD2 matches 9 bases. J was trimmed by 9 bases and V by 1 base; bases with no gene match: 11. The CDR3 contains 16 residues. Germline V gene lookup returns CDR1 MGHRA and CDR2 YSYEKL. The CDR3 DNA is TGCGCCAGCAGCCAAGTTGGTAGCGGGGGCCGGAAGACGCAGTATTTT. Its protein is CASSQVGSGGRKTQYF.

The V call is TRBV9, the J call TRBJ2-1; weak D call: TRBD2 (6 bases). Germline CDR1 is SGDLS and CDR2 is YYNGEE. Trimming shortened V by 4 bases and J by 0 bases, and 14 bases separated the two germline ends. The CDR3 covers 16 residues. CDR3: CASSPARGSSYNEQFF. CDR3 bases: TGTGCCAGCAGCCCCGCCCGGGGGAGCTCCTACAATGAGCAGTTCTTC.